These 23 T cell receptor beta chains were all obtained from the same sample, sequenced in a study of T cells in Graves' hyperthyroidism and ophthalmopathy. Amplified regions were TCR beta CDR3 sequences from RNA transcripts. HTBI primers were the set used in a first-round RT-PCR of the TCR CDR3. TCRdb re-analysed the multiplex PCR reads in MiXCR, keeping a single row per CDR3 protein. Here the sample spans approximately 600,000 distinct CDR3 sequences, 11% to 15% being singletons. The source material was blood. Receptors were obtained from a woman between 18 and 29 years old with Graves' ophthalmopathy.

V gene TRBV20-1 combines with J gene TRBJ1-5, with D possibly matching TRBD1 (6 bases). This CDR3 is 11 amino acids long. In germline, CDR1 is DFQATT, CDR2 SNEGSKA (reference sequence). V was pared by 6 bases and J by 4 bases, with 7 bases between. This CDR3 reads CSAGQNQPQHF. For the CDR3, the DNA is TGCAGTGCGGGACAAAATCAGCCCCAGCATTTT.

The CDR3 here is CASSLLLAGGPGYNEQFF. In DNA, the CDR3 is TGTGCCAGCAGCTTACTACTAGCGGGAGGGCCAGGGTACAATGAGCAGTTCTTC. This chain uses TRBV11-3 with TRBJ2-1; 13 bases align to TRBD2. CDR3 length equals 18 residues. Per the germline V gene, CDR1 is SGHNT and CDR2 is YENEEA. Trimming took 2 bases from V and 4 from J; bases not matched to a gene: 8.

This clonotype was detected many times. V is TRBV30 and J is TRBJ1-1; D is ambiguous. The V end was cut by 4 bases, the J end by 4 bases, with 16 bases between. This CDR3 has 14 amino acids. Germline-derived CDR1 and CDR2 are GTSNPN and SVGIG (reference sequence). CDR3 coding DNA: TGTGCCTGGACAGTGGCGGACTATGGCACTGAAGCTTTCTTT. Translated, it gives CAWTVADYGTEAFF. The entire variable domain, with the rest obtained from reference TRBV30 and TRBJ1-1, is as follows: SQTIHQWPATLVQPVGSPLSLECTVEGTSNPNLYWYRQAAGRGLQLLFYSVGIGQISSEVPQNLSASRPQDRQFILSSKKLLLSDSGFYLCAWTVADYGTEAFFGQGTRLTVV.

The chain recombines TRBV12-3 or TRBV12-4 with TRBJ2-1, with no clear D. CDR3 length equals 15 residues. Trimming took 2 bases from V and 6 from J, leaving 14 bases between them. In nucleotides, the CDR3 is TGTGCCAGCAGTTTACTTGAAAGGGTCTGCAATGAGCAGTTCTTC. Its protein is CASSLLERVCNEQFF.

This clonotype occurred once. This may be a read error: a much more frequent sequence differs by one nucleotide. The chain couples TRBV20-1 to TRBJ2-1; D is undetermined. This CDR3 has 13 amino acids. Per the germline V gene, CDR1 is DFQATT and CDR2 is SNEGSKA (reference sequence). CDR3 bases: TGCAGTGCTAGTGAATCTCCCTACGATGAGCAGTTCTTC. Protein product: CSASESPYDEQFF.

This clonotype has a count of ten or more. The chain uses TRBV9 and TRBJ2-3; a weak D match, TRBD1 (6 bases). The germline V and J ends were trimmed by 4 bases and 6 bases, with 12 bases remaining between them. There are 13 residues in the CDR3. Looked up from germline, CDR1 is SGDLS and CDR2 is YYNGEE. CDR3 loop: CASSSQRGDTQYF. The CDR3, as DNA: TGTGCCAGCAGCTCTCAAAGGGGGGATACGCAGTATTTT.

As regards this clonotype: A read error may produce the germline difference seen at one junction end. The CDR3, as DNA: TGCAGTGCTAGACAAGAGGACCGTCCCTTC. Protein sequence: CSARQEDRPF. J is TRBJ1-2 and V is TRBV20-1, with D uncertain. Germline CDR1 is DFQATT and CDR2 is SNEGSKA (reference sequence). The CDR3 runs 10 residues.

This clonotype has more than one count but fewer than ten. The CDR3 bases are TGCGCCAGCAGCATCCCTAGCGGGGGAGATCAAGAGACCCAGTACTTC. Translating it yields CASSIPSGGDQETQYF. The chain is built from TRBV5-1 and TRBJ2-5; TRBD2 matches at 10 bases. CDR1 and CDR2 from the germline V gene are SGHRS and YFSETQ. The CDR3 contains 16 residues. J lost 2 bases, V lost 4 bases, and 8 bases had no gene match.

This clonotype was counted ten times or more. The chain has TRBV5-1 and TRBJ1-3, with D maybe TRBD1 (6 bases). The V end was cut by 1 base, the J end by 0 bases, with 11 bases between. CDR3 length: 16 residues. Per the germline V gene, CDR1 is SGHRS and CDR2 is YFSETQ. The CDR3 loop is CASSLSTGNSGNTIYF. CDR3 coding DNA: TGCGCCAGCAGCTTGAGTACAGGGAACTCTGGAAACACCATATATTTT.

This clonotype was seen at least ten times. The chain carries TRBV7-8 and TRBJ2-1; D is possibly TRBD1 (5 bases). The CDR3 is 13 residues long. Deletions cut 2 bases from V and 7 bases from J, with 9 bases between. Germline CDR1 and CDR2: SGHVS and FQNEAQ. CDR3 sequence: CASSLNRKNEQFF. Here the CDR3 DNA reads TGTGCCAGCAGCTTAAACAGGAAGAATGAGCAGTTCTTC.

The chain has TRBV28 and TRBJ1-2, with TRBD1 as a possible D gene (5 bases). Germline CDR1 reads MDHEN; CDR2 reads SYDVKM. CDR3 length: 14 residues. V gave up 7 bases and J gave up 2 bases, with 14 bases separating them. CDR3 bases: TGTGCCAGCATCGCCGGAGGGGAGAACTATGGCTACACCTTC. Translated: CASIAGGENYGYTF.

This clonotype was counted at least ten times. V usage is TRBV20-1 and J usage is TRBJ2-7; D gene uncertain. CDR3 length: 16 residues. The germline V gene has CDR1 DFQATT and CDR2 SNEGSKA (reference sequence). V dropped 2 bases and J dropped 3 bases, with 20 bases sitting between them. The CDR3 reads CSARTLDGLVDYEQYF. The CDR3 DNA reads TGCAGTGCTAGAACCCTCGACGGCTTAGTCGACTACGAGCAGTACTTC.

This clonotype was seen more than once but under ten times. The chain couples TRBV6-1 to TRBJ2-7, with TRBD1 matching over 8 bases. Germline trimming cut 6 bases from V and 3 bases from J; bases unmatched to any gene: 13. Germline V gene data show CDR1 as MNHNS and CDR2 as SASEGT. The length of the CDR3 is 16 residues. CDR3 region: CASRPSYRDRSYEQYF. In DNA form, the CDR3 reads TGTGCCAGCAGACCCTCATACCGGGACAGGAGCTACGAGCAGTACTTC.

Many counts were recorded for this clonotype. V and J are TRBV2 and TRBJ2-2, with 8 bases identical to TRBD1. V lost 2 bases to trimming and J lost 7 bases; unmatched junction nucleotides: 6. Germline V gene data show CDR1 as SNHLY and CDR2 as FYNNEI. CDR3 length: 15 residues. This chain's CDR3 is CASSEHTGGGGELFF. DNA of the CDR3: TGTGCCAGCAGTGAACATACAGGGGGAGGCGGGGAGCTGTTTTTT. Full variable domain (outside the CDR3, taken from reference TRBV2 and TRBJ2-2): EPEVTQTPSHQVTQMGQEVILRCVPISNHLYFYWYRQILGQKVEFLVSFYNNEISEKSEIFDDQFSVERPDGSNFTLKIRSTKLEDSAMYFCASSEHTGGGGELFFGEGSRLTVL.

The CDR3 loop reads CASSLGGLGLVYEQFF. The CDR3 DNA reads TGTGCCAGCAGCTTAGGGGGACTAGGTCTCGTCTATGAGCAGTTCTTC. V usage is TRBV13 and J usage is TRBJ2-1; TRBD2 matches 8 bases. This CDR3 is built from 16 residues. Germline loops: CDR1 PRHDT, CDR2 FYEKMQ (reference sequence). V lost 0 bases, J lost 8 bases, and 9 bases stayed unmatched.

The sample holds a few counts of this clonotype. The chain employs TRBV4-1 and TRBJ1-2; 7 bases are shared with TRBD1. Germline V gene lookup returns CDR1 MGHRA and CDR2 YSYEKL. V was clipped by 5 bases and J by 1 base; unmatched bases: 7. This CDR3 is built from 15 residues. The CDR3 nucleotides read TGCGCCAGCAGCGAAAGACAGGGATATAACTATGGCTACACCTTC. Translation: CASSERQGYNYGYTF.

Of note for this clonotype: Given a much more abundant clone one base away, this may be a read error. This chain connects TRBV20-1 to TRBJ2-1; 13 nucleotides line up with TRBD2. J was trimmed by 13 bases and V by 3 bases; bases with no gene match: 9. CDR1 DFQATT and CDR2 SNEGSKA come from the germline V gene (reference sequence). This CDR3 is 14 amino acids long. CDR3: CSARGTSGMETQFF. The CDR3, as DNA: TGCAGTGCTAGGGGGACTAGCGGGATGGAGACCCAGTTCTTC.

The DNA of the CDR3 is TGTGCCAGCGAGCCGGAAAGGGGTCCTTTAAACATTCAGTACTTC. It codes for CASEPERGPLNIQYF. The V gene is TRBV2, the J gene TRBJ2-4, with D possibly being TRBD1 (5 bases). This CDR3 spans 15 amino acids. The V gene lost 8 bases and the J gene lost 6 bases, with 20 bases spanning the gap. Germline CDR1 and CDR2: SNHLY and FYNNEI. Variable domain in full (rest from reference TRBV2 and TRBJ2-4): EPEVTQTPSHQVTQMGQEVILRCVPISNHLYFYWYRQILGQKVEFLVSFYNNEISEKSEIFDDQFSVERPDGSNFTLKIRSTKLEDSAMYFCASEPERGPLNIQYFGAGTRLSVL.

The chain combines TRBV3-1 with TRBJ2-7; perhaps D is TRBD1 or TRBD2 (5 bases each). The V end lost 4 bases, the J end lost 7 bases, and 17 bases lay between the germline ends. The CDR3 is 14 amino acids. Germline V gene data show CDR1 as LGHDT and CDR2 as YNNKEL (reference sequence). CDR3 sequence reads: CASSLSSGRREQYF. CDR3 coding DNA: TGTGCCAGCAGCCTTTCCTCGGGACGGAGAGAGCAGTACTTC.

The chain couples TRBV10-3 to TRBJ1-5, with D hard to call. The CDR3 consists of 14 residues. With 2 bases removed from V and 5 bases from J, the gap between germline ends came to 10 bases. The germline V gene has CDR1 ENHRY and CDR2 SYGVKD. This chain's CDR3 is CAISEEPVDQPQHF. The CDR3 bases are TGTGCCATCAGTGAGGAACCGGTGGATCAGCCCCAGCATTTT.

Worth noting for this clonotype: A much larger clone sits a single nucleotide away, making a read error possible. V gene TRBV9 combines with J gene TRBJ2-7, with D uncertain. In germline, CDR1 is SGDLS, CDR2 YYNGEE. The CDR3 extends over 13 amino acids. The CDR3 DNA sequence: TGTGCCAGCAGCCAAGAAGCAGGCCACGAGCAGCACTTC. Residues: CASSQEAGHEQHF.

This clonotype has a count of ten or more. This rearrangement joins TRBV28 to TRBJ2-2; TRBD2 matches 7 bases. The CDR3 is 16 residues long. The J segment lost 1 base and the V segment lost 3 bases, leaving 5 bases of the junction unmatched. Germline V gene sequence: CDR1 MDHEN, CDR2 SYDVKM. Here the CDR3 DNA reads TGTGCCAGCAGTTTTCTAGCGGTAGAGAACACCGGGGAGCTGTTTTTT. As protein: CASSFLAVENTGELFF.

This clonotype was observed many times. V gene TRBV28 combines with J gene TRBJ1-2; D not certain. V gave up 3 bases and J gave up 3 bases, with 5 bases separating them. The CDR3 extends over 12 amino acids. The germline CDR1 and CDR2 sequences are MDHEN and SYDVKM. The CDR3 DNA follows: TGTGCCAGCAGTTTTAGGGACTATGGCTACACCTTC. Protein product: CASSFRDYGYTF.